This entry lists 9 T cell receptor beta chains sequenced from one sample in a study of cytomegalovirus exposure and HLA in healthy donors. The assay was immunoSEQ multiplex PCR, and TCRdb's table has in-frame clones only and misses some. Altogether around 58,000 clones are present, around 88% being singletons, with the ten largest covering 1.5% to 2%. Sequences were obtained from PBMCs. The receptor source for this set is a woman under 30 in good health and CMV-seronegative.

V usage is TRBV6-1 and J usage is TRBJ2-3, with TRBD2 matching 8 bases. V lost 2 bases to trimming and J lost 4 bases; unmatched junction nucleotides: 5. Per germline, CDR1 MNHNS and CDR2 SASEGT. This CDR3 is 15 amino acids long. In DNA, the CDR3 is TGTGCCAGCAGTGAAAAGGGCGGGGGGTCAGATACGCAGTATTTT. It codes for CASSEKGGGSDTQYF.

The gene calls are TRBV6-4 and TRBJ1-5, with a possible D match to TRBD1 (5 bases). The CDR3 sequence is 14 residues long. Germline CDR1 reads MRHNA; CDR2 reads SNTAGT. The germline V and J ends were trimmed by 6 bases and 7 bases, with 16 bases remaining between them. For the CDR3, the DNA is TGTGCCAGCAGCCCAATCGGGGGGAACCAGCCCCAGCATTTT. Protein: CASSPIGGNQPQHF.

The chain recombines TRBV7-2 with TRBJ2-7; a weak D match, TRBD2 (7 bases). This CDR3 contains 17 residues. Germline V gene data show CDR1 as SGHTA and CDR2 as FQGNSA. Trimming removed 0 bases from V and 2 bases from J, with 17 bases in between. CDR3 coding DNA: TGTGCCAGCAGCTTAGCGTGGGGTGGGGGGGCAGCCTACGAGCAGTACTTC. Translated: CASSLAWGGGAAYEQYF.

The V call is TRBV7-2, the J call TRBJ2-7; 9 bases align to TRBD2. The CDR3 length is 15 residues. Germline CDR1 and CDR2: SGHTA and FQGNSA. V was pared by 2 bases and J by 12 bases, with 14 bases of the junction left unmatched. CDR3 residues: CASSLLGLAGWVLYF. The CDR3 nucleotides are TGTGCCAGCAGCTTATTAGGGCTAGCGGGATGGGTGTTGTACTTC.

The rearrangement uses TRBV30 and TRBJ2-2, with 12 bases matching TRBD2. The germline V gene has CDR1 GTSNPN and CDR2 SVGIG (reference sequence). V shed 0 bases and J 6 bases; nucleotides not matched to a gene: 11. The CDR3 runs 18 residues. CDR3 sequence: CAWSVHPLAGGVAGELFF. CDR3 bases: TGTGCCTGGAGTGTCCATCCCCTAGCGGGGGGGGTGGCCGGGGAGCTGTTTTTT.

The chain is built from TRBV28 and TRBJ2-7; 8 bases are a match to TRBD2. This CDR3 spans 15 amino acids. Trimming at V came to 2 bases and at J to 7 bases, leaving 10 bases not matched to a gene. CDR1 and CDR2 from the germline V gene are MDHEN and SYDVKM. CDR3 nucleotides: TGTGCCAGCAGTTTAGGGGGAGCGGGAGTGGGTGAGCAGTACTTC. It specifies CASSLGGAGVGEQYF. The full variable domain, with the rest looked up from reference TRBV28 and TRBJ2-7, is DVKVTQSSRYLVKRTGEKVFLECVQDMDHENMFWYRQDPGLGLRLIYFSYDVKMKEKGDIPEGYSVSREKKERFSLILESASTNQTSMYLCASSLGGAGVGEQYFGPGTRLTVT.

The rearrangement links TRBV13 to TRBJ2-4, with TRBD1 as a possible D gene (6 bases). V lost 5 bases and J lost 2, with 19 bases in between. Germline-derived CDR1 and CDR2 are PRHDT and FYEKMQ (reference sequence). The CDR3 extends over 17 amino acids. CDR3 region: CASSGTGNWLSKNIQYF. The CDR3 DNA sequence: TGTGCCAGCAGCGGTACAGGGAATTGGTTATCCAAAAACATTCAGTACTTC.

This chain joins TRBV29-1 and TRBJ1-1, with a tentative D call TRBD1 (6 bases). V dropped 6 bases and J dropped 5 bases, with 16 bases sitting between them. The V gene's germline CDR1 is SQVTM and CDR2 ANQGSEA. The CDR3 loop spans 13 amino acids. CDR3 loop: CSVAQGVSTEAFF. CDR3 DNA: TGCAGCGTCGCACAGGGTGTGAGTACTGAAGCTTTCTTT.

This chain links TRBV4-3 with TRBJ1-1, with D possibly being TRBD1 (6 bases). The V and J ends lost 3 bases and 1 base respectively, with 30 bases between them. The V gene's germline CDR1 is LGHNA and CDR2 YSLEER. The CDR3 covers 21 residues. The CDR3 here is CASSHIDPAGGAIQTNTEAFF. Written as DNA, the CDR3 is TGCGCCAGCAGCCACATTGATCCGGCCGGGGGGGCTATTCAAACGAACACTGAAGCTTTCTTT.